Listed below are T cell receptor beta chains from one sample, sequenced in a study of cytomegalovirus exposure and HLA in healthy donors. Profiling relied on immunoSEQ multiplex PCR, and the TCRdb table lists in-frame clones only, not all of them. In the table there are around 85,000 clones, 74% of which are singletons. Sequencing was performed on PBMCs. Every receptor here comes from a young man in good health and CMV-seropositive. The CDR3 runs from the conserved cysteine through the conserved F or W. A D gene is named only where the DNA matches it firmly. Rows may omit the clone size; those that give it use once, few, many or a size class.

.	TRBV6-5	TRBJ2-1	TRBD2	CASRLGLAGEQFF	TGTGCCAGCAGGCTGGGACTAGCTGGTGAGCAGTTCTTC
once	TRBV30	TRBJ2-7	TRBD1	CAWNPHRPQGAMSIYEQYF	TGTGCCTGGAATCCCCACCGTCCACAGGGGGCTATGAGCATCTACGAGCAGTACTTC
.	TRBV20-1	TRBJ2-3	.	CSAAGTDTQYF	TGCAGCGCGGCCGGCACAGATACGCAGTATTTT
.	TRBV5-1	TRBJ2-7	TRBD2	CASSLGLANEQYF	TGCGCCAGCAGCTTAGGACTAGCGAACGAGCAGTACTTC
.	TRBV2	TRBJ2-2	TRBD1	CASSTGTGLAGELFF	TGTGCCAGCAGTACTGGGACAGGGTTAGCCGGGGAGCTGTTTTTT
.	TRBV5-3	TRBJ2-1	TRBD2	CARSLEREGRYDEQFF	TGTGCCAGAAGCTTGGAGCGGGAGGGAAGGTACGATGAACAGTTCTTC
once	TRBV6-1	TRBJ1-5	.	CASSEVSVQPQHF	TGTGCCAGCAGTGAAGTGAGCGTCCAGCCCCAGCATTTT
few	TRBV7-9	TRBJ2-1	TRBD1	CASSIDRGSEQFF	TGTGCCAGCAGCATTGACAGGGGGTCCGAGCAGTTCTTC
once	TRBV4-2	TRBJ2-1	TRBD2	CASSQGLAGPSYNEQFF	TGTGCCAGCAGCCAGGGACTAGCGGGGCCCTCCTACAATGAGCAGTTCTTC
.	TRBV5-1	TRBJ1-4	TRBD1	CASSSSGQGGEKLFF	TGCGCCAGCAGCTCGTCGGGACAGGGGGGTGAAAAACTGTTTTTT
.	TRBV30	TRBJ1-1	.	CAWSVRFLEAEAFF	TGTGCCTGGAGTGTACGGTTCCTTGAGGCTGAAGCTTTCTTT
.	TRBV4-2	TRBJ2-7	TRBD1	CASSQGRDRGLEQYF	TGTGCCAGCAGCCAAGGAAGGGACAGGGGGCTCGAGCAGTACTTC
few	TRBV29-1	TRBJ2-1	TRBD2	CSGGGLAGNEQFF	TGCAGCGGGGGGGGACTAGCCGGGAATGAGCAGTTCTTC
.	TRBV5-1	TRBJ1-4	TRBD1	CASSPDRVEKLFF	TGCGCCAGCAGCCCGGACAGGGTAGAAAAACTGTTTTTT
.	TRBV29-1	TRBJ1-1	TRBD1	CSVLWQGVPEAFF	TGCAGCGTCCTTTGGCAGGGGGTTCCTGAAGCTTTCTTT
.	TRBV30	TRBJ2-1	.	CAWSEGTEQFF	TGTGCCTGGAGCGAAGGGACAGAGCAGTTCTTC
.	TRBV5-4	TRBJ1-1	.	CASSLAGQGNTEAFF	TGTGCCAGCAGCTTGGCCGGGCAGGGTAACACTGAAGCTTTCTTT
.	TRBV7-8	TRBJ1-1	.	CASSSSGAVNTEAFF	TGTGCCAGCAGTTCCTCAGGAGCGGTCAACACTGAAGCTTTCTTT
.	TRBV5-1	TRBJ2-1	TRBD2	CASSLSGGYNEQFF	TGCGCCAGCAGCTTGTCGGGAGGGTACAATGAGCAGTTCTTC
.	TRBV2	TRBJ2-3	.	CASSEQGTSTDTQYF	TGTGCCAGCAGTGAACAGGGCACTAGCACAGATACGCAGTATTTT
.	TRBV7-3	TRBJ2-1	.	CASSLGTNLGSEQFF	TGTGCCAGCAGCTTGGGGACAAACCTGGGCAGTGAGCAGTTCTTC
.	TRBV4-2	TRBJ2-7	TRBD1	CASSHGKGTGAYEQYF	TGTGCCAGCAGCCATGGAAAGGGGACAGGGGCTTACGAGCAGTACTTC
.	TRBV11-1	TRBJ1-2	TRBD1	CASSVGTGHGYTF	TGTGCCAGCAGCGTAGGGACAGGGCATGGCTACACCTTC
.	TRBV27	TRBJ2-7	.	CASSSPSSKSYEQYF	TGTGCCAGCAGTTCCCCTAGCAGCAAATCCTACGAGCAGTACTTC
few	TRBV4-3	TRBJ1-5	TRBD1	CASSQDRTGAQPQHF	TGCGCCAGCAGCCAAGATAGAACAGGGGCTCAGCCCCAGCATTTT
.	TRBV6-5	TRBJ2-7	.	CASSYSGQVEYF	TGTGCCAGCAGTTACAGTGGCCAAGTGGAGTACTTC
once	TRBV4-3	TRBJ2-2	.	CASSQDERQNTGELFF	TGCGCCAGCAGCCAAGACGAGAGGCAGAACACCGGGGAGCTGTTTTTT
.	TRBV30	TRBJ2-7	TRBD1	CAWSVKAGTGPSRTSYEQYF	TGTGCCTGGAGTGTGAAGGCCGGGACAGGACCAAGCCGAACCTCCTACGAGCAGTACTTC
.	TRBV6-1	TRBJ1-5	.	CATRRQESNQPQHF	TGTGCCACCCGAAGACAGGAAAGCAATCAGCCCCAGCATTTT
.	TRBV5-4	TRBJ2-1	TRBD1	CASSSSKTGKNEQFF	TGTGCCAGCAGCTCCTCCAAGACAGGGAAAAATGAGCAGTTCTTC
few	TRBV9	TRBJ1-2	.	CASSASLKRRMGYTF	TGTGCCAGCAGCGCCTCCCTGAAAAGGAGGATGGGCTACACCTTC
.	TRBV2	TRBJ2-1	.	CASRNPVLTKYNEQFF	TGTGCCAGCAGGAACCCTGTCCTTACTAAGTACAATGAGCAGTTCTTC
.	TRBV19	TRBJ1-1	.	CATAGAGVTEAFF	TGTGCCACCGCGGGGGCGGGTGTCACTGAAGCTTTCTTT
.	TRBV4-1	TRBJ1-1	.	CASSQDRGTSAFF	TGCGCCAGCAGCCAAGATCGGGGGACGAGTGCTTTCTTT
few	TRBV19	TRBJ1-1	.	CASRERTQRLNTEAFF	TGTGCCAGTAGGGAACGAACACAGAGACTGAACACTGAAGCTTTCTTT
.	TRBV30	TRBJ2-5	TRBD2	CAWSVGRGGTETQYF	TGTGCCTGGAGTGTAGGTAGGGGAGGGACAGAGACCCAGTACTTC
.	TRBV15	TRBJ2-3	.	CATSRDGGTDTQYF	TGTGCCACCAGCAGAGATGGGGGGACAGATACGCAGTATTTT